The rows below give T cell receptor beta chains drawn from one sample of a study of vaccination and CD4 T cells after COVID-19. These receptors' targets are unknown. MiXCR, applied by TCRdb to the PCR reads, yields one record per CDR3 protein. The table lists about 20,000 distinct CDR3 sequences, roughly 50% of them singletons. The sample consisted of CD4+ T cells from blood, cultured in vitro. The receptors come from a human donor who had recovered from COVID-19. CDR3s include the opening cysteine and the closing phenylalanine or tryptophan. Each record gives: D gene, J gene, V gene, clone size, CDR3 protein, CDR3 DNA. D genes are given only for firm matches. Clone size is shown for a subset of rows, as once, few, many or a class of expanded clone.

D gene: TRBD1; J gene: TRBJ2-7; V gene: TRBV20-1; clone size: NA; CDR3 protein: CSAPPRTGSHEQYF; CDR3 DNA: TGCAGTGCCCCCCCCCGGACAGGGTCCCACGAGCAGTACTTC
D gene: NA; J gene: TRBJ2-7; V gene: TRBV5-1; clone size: NA; CDR3 protein: CASSFGGTSYEQYF; CDR3 DNA: TGCGCCAGCAGCTTCGGCGGGACCAGCTACGAGCAGTACTTC
D gene: TRBD1; J gene: TRBJ1-5; V gene: TRBV11-2; clone size: NA; CDR3 protein: CASSLTQGGQPQHF; CDR3 DNA: TGTGCCAGCAGCTTAACACAGGGGGGCCAGCCCCAGCATTTT
D gene: NA; J gene: TRBJ2-1; V gene: TRBV6-1; clone size: NA; CDR3 protein: CASSEQGAALYEQFF; CDR3 DNA: TGTGCCAGCAGCGAACAGGGTGCCGCGTTATATGAGCAGTTCTTC
D gene: TRBD1; J gene: TRBJ1-2; V gene: TRBV5-1; clone size: few; CDR3 protein: CASSLGQGLSGYTF; CDR3 DNA: TGCGCCAGCAGCTTGGGACAGGGTCTTTCTGGCTACACCTTC
D gene: NA; J gene: TRBJ1-4; V gene: TRBV27; clone size: NA; CDR3 protein: CASRLSFVGNEKLFF; CDR3 DNA: TGTGCCAGCAGGCTAAGTTTCGTGGGGAATGAAAAACTGTTTTTT
D gene: TRBD2; J gene: TRBJ2-7; V gene: TRBV12-3/TRBV12-4; clone size: NA; CDR3 protein: CASTLALAGGFEQYF; CDR3 DNA: TGTGCCAGCACGCTGGCGCTAGCGGGAGGATTCGAGCAGTACTTC
D gene: NA; J gene: TRBJ1-2; V gene: TRBV28; clone size: NA; CDR3 protein: CASSIPQGRFSYGYTF; CDR3 DNA: TGTGCCAGCAGCATACCACAGGGCCGCTTTTCCTATGGCTACACCTTC
D gene: TRBD2; J gene: TRBJ2-2; V gene: TRBV14; clone size: NA; CDR3 protein: CASSQVASGNTGELFF; CDR3 DNA: TGTGCCAGCAGCCAAGTGGCTAGCGGGAACACCGGGGAGCTGTTTTTT
D gene: NA; J gene: TRBJ2-7; V gene: TRBV10-3; clone size: NA; CDR3 protein: CAITPGSPYEQYF; CDR3 DNA: TGTGCCATCACCCCAGGATCGCCCTACGAGCAGTACTTC
D gene: NA; J gene: TRBJ2-2; V gene: TRBV29-1; clone size: NA; CDR3 protein: CSAVGQSAGELFF; CDR3 DNA: TGCAGCGCCGTCGGTCAGAGCGCCGGGGAGCTGTTTTTT
D gene: NA; J gene: TRBJ1-1; V gene: TRBV20-1; clone size: medium-sized; CDR3 protein: CSARGAVNTEAFF; CDR3 DNA: TGCAGTGCTAGAGGTGCCGTGAACACTGAAGCTTTCTTT
D gene: TRBD2; J gene: TRBJ2-3; V gene: TRBV11-2; clone size: once; CDR3 protein: CASSLVAGGLSTDTQYF; CDR3 DNA: TGTGCCAGCAGCTTAGTGGCGGGAGGCCTCAGCACAGATACGCAGTATTTT
D gene: NA; J gene: TRBJ1-5; V gene: TRBV12-3/TRBV12-4; clone size: once; CDR3 protein: CASSPGPNNQPQHF; CDR3 DNA: TGTGCCAGCAGCCCGGGACCGAACAATCAGCCCCAGCATTTT
D gene: TRBD1; J gene: TRBJ1-1; V gene: TRBV6-1; clone size: NA; CDR3 protein: CASRHYRGGTEAFF; CDR3 DNA: TGTGCCAGCAGGCACTACAGGGGTGGGACTGAAGCTTTCTTT
D gene: NA; J gene: TRBJ2-1; V gene: TRBV20-1; clone size: few; CDR3 protein: CSARDIERSSYNEQFF; CDR3 DNA: TGCAGTGCTAGAGACATTGAGCGTAGCTCCTACAATGAGCAGTTCTTC
D gene: NA; J gene: TRBJ2-4; V gene: TRBV2; clone size: NA; CDR3 protein: CASNRVAGAKNIQYF; CDR3 DNA: TGTGCCAGCAACCGGGTGGCAGGGGCCAAAAACATTCAGTACTTC
D gene: TRBD1; J gene: TRBJ2-5; V gene: TRBV19; clone size: NA; CDR3 protein: CASSRDSEETQYF; CDR3 DNA: TGTGCCAGTAGCAGGGACAGCGAAGAGACCCAGTACTTC
D gene: NA; J gene: TRBJ1-1; V gene: TRBV25-1; clone size: few; CDR3 protein: CASSGDGGTEAFF; CDR3 DNA: TGTGCCAGCAGTGGAGACGGTGGAACTGAAGCTTTCTTT
D gene: NA; J gene: TRBJ2-7; V gene: TRBV27; clone size: few; CDR3 protein: CASSGHSSYEQYF; CDR3 DNA: TGTGCCAGTTCTGGTCATAGCTCCTACGAGCAGTACTTC
D gene: TRBD1; J gene: TRBJ1-4; V gene: TRBV7-9; clone size: NA; CDR3 protein: CASSLAQGADEKLFF; CDR3 DNA: TGTGCCAGCAGCTTAGCCCAGGGGGCCGATGAAAAACTGTTTTTT
D gene: NA; J gene: TRBJ1-5; V gene: TRBV7-2; clone size: few; CDR3 protein: CASSLGGAGYQPQHF; CDR3 DNA: TGTGCCAGCAGCTTAGGTGGGGCAGGGTATCAGCCCCAGCATTTT
D gene: TRBD1; J gene: TRBJ2-2; V gene: TRBV11-2; clone size: NA; CDR3 protein: CAGSLGGSPRELFF; CDR3 DNA: TGTGCCGGCAGCTTAGGGGGCTCCCCAAGGGAGCTGTTTTTT
D gene: NA; J gene: TRBJ1-2; V gene: TRBV11-3; clone size: few; CDR3 protein: CASSLEEAGNYGYTF; CDR3 DNA: TGTGCCAGCAGCTTAGAGGAAGCCGGGAACTATGGCTACACCTTC
D gene: NA; J gene: TRBJ2-7; V gene: TRBV12-3/TRBV12-4; clone size: NA; CDR3 protein: CASRKQQGNEQYF; CDR3 DNA: TGTGCCAGCAGGAAACAACAGGGTAACGAGCAGTACTTC
D gene: NA; J gene: TRBJ1-2; V gene: TRBV5-1; clone size: NA; CDR3 protein: CASVLDPGNYGYTF; CDR3 DNA: TGCGCCAGCGTCCTTGATCCGGGGAACTATGGCTACACCTTC
D gene: TRBD1; J gene: TRBJ1-2; V gene: TRBV19; clone size: NA; CDR3 protein: CASSEGQRLTYGYTF; CDR3 DNA: TGTGCCAGTAGTGAGGGACAGCGACTTACCTATGGCTACACCTTC
D gene: NA; J gene: TRBJ1-5; V gene: TRBV7-8; clone size: few; CDR3 protein: CASSDRDTYQPQHF; CDR3 DNA: TGTGCCAGCAGCGACCGGGACACTTATCAGCCCCAGCATTTT
D gene: NA; J gene: TRBJ1-1; V gene: TRBV20-1; clone size: few; CDR3 protein: CSARDGAGSKTEAFF; CDR3 DNA: TGCAGTGCTAGAGATGGGGCCGGGAGCAAGACTGAAGCTTTCTTT
D gene: NA; J gene: TRBJ2-3; V gene: TRBV7-9; clone size: NA; CDR3 protein: CASSPKAFTDTQYF; CDR3 DNA: TGTGCCAGCAGCCCCAAGGCTTTCACAGATACGCAGTATTTT
D gene: NA; J gene: TRBJ2-2; V gene: TRBV5-1; clone size: NA; CDR3 protein: CASSVEAVLTGELFF; CDR3 DNA: TGCGCCAGCAGCGTCGAAGCGGTCCTCACCGGGGAGCTGTTTTTT
D gene: TRBD2; J gene: TRBJ2-5; V gene: TRBV6-1; clone size: NA; CDR3 protein: CASSKGLASETQYF; CDR3 DNA: TGTGCCAGCAGTAAGGGACTAGCGTCTGAGACCCAGTACTTC
D gene: NA; J gene: TRBJ2-1; V gene: TRBV6-2/TRBV6-3; clone size: few; CDR3 protein: CASRHRGGGGYNEQFF; CDR3 DNA: TGTGCCAGCAGGCATCGGGGAGGGGGAGGTTACAATGAGCAGTTCTTC